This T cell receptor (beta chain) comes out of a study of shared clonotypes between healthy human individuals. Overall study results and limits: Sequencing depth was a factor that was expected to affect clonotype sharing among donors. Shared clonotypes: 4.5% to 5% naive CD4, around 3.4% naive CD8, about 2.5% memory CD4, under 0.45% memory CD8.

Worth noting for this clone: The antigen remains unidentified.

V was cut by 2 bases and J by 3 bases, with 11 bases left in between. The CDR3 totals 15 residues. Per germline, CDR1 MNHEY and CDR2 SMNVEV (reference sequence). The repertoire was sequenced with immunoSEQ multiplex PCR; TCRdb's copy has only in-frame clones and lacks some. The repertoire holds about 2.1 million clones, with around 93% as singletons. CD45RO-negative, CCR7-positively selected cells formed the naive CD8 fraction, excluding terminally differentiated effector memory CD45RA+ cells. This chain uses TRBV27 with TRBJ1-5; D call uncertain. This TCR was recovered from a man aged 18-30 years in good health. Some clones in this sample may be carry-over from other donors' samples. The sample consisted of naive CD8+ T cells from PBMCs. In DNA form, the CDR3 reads TGTGCCAGCAGTTTAAATGGCAGACTCAATCAGCCCCAGCATTTT. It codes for CASSLNGRLNQPQHF.